This section outlines one T cell receptor beta chain sequence together with its context. This entry comes from a study of T cells in women clearing cervical HPV infection. The repertoire was sequenced with immunoSEQ multiplex PCR; TCRdb's copy has only in-frame clones and lacks some. The table counts some 31,000 clones; roughly 1.4% lies in the top ten. The receptor's source is a woman between 18 and 75 years old with a cervical HPV16 infection that either progressed to CIN3+ or cleared (not recorded which). Material for sequencing was blood buffy coat.

CDR3 protein: CASSIRGGVLGQYF. The covered CDR3 bases are TGTGCCAGTAGTATAAGGGGGGGAGTTTTGGGT. The chain carries TRBV19 and TRBJ2-4, with D perhaps matching TRBD2 (7 bases). From the germline J gene comes the end of the CDR3, since the read stops 3 residues before it. CDR3 length equals 14 residues. Germline V lookup: CDR1 LNHDA, CDR2 SQIVND (reference sequence).